This T cell receptor (beta chain) was sequenced in a study of T cells in Graves' hyperthyroidism and ophthalmopathy. This clonotype was seen at least ten times. RNA transcripts gave rise to amplified TCR beta CDR3 regions. When the TCR CDR3 underwent first-round RT-PCR, the HTBI primer set was used. TCRdb re-called the multiplex PCR reads through MiXCR, storing one row per CDR3 protein. In the table there are 600,000 to 650,000 distinct CDR3 sequences, around 21% of which are singletons. The TCR was taken from a man younger than 40 with Graves' ophthalmopathy. The sequencing sample was made of blood.

CDR3 coding DNA: TGTGCCTGGAGTCTCCCGACAGGGAACACTGAAGCTTTCTTT. This translates into CAWSLPTGNTEAFF. The rearrangement links TRBV30 to TRBJ1-1; D is possibly TRBD1 (6 bases). Germline V CDR1 and CDR2: GTSNPN, SVGIG (reference sequence). The CDR3 loop spans 14 amino acids. V lost 2 bases and J lost 1, with 11 bases in between. Combining the CDR3 with reference TRBV30 and TRBJ1-1 gives the whole variable domain SQTIHQWPATLVQPVGSPLSLECTVEGTSNPNLYWYRQAAGRGLQLLFYSVGIGQISSEVPQNLSASRPQDRQFILSSKKLLLSDSGFYLCAWSLPTGNTEAFFGQGTRLTVV.